Listed below are T cell receptor beta chains from one sample, sequenced in a study of blood T cell repertoires in COVID-19. Assay used: immunoSEQ multiplex PCR; TCRdb lists only in-frame clones, some missing. The sample lists approximately 44,000 clones, about 90% seen once, with about 11% in the top ten. The sample taken for sequencing was peripheral blood. Every receptor here comes from a human donor in a cohort sampled during active COVID-19. The CDR3 runs from the conserved cysteine through the conserved F or W. D genes are given only for firm matches. For some rows the clone size is stated as once, few or many, or as a class when expanded; others skip it.

d_gene | abundance | j_gene | v_gene | CDR3nt | CDR3aa
. | . | TRBJ1-1 | TRBV4-3 | TGCGCCAGCAGCCACGTTAACAGGGACGGCACTGAAGCTTTCTTT | CASSHVNRDGTEAFF
TRBD1 | . | TRBJ2-7 | TRBV6-1 | TGTGCCAGCAGTGAATATTGGCAGGGGGATTGGGAGCAGTACTTC | CASSEYWQGDWEQYF
TRBD1 | . | TRBJ1-2 | TRBV2 | TGTGCCGCTACGCCCGGACAGGGGGTTTATGGCTACACCTTC | CAATPGQGVYGYTF
TRBD2 | . | TRBJ2-3 | TRBV7-9 | TGTGCCAGCACGGGAGGCCGGAGGATTAGCACAGATACGCAGTATTTT | CASTGGRRISTDTQYF
TRBD2 | . | TRBJ2-3 | TRBV28 | TGTGCCAGCAGTTGGTCGCAGGGGGGACTAGCGGGTTCCACAGATACGCAGTATTTT | CASSWSQGGLAGSTDTQYF
. | . | TRBJ2-7 | TRBV9 | TGTGCCAGCAGCGTAGGTCAGGAAGGCTACGAGCAGTACTTC | CASSVGQEGYEQYF
. | . | TRBJ2-2 | TRBV5-4 | TGTGCCAGCAGCTTAAGAGGAGGAACCAACACCGGGGAGCTGTTTTTT | CASSLRGGTNTGELFF
. | . | TRBJ1-1 | TRBV9 | TGTGCCAGCAGCCAGACGGACTTAGGGGCTTTCTTT | CASSQTDLGAFF
TRBD2 | once | TRBJ2-1 | TRBV19 | TGTGCCAGTAGTAGGGCTAGCGGCCAGAATGAGCAGTTCTTC | CASSRASGQNEQFF
TRBD2 | . | TRBJ2-7 | TRBV9 | TGTGCCAGCAGCGTAACTAGCGGGATAATGTCCTACGAGCAGTACTTC | CASSVTSGIMSYEQYF
TRBD2 | . | TRBJ2-3 | TRBV6-1 | TGTGCCAGCAGTGTAGTGAGAACTAGCGGGGGTATCACAGATACGCAGTATTTT | CASSVVRTSGGITDTQYF
TRBD1 | . | TRBJ1-4 | TRBV11-2 | TGTGCCAGCAGCCAGGGGGCGAGGGAAAAACTGTTTTTT | CASSQGAREKLFF
TRBD1 | few | TRBJ1-5 | TRBV5-6 | TGTGCCAGCAGCGGGACAGGGCAGCCCCAGCATTTT | CASSGTGQPQHF
. | . | TRBJ2-6 | TRBV5-1 | TGCGCCAGCAGCTCAGGGGATTCCGGGGCCAACGTCCTGACTTTC | CASSSGDSGANVLTF
. | . | TRBJ2-7 | TRBV5-1 | TGCGCCAGCAGCTTCACTTTTTCGGGGAGTCGGGCCTACGAGCAGTACTTC | CASSFTFSGSRAYEQYF
. | . | TRBJ2-3 | TRBV30 | TGTGCCTGGAGTGTTGAGGTTAGCACAGATACGCAGTATTTT | CAWSVEVSTDTQYF
. | . | TRBJ2-7 | TRBV5-8 | TGTGCCAGCAGCTTGGAAACTAGCAGGTCCTACGAGCAGTACTTC | CASSLETSRSYEQYF
TRBD1 | . | TRBJ1-5 | TRBV30 | TGTGCCTGGGGGACAGGGACGAAACAGCCCCAGCATTTT | CAWGTGTKQPQHF